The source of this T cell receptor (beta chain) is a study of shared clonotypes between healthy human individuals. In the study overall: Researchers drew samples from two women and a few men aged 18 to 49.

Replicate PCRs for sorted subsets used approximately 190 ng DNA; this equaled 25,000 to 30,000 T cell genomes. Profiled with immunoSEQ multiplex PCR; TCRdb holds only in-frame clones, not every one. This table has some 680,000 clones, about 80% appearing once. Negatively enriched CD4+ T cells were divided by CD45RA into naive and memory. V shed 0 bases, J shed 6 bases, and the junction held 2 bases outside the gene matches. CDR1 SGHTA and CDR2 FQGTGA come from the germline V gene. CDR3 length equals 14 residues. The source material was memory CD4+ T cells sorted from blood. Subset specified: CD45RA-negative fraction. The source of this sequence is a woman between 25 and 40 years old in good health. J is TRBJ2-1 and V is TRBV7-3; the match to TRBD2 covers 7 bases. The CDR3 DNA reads TGTGCCAGCAGCTTAACCCGGGAGGCCAATGAGCAGTTCTTC. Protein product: CASSLTREANEQFF.